These T cell receptor beta chains were read from a single sample in a study of T cell changes during pregnancy in multiple sclerosis. Repertoires were generated with immunoSEQ multiplex PCR, while TCRdb's copy carries only in-frame clones and drops some. The sample has approximately 61,000 clones; approximately 89% are singletons. The specimen comprised peripheral blood, sampled after pregnancy. The receptors derive from a female donor in good health, enrolled as a control in a pregnancy study. Each CDR3 is given with its conserved first and last residue. Fields, in order: V gene, J gene, CDR3 protein.

>TRBV28|TRBJ2-1
CASRLPGLAVYNEQFF
>TRBV25-1|TRBJ2-1
CASSDTSGGTYNEQFF
>TRBV9|TRBJ1-3
CASSVTGTLTTIYF
>TRBV25-1|TRBJ2-2
CASSVLAGADTGELFF
>TRBV9|TRBJ2-5
CASSVGRSREETQYF
>TRBV10-2|TRBJ2-7
CASSESGQTYEQYF
>TRBV5-1|TRBJ2-7
CASSWNRDTSSYEQYF
>TRBV5-3|TRBJ2-1
CARSLQGTYNEQFF
>TRBV5-1|TRBJ2-5
CASSFFSGGAEETQYF
>TRBV10-2|TRBJ2-5
CASSESWASGKVGRETQYF
>TRBV2|TRBJ2-1
CASRYSGDNEQFF
>TRBV4-2|TRBJ1-6
CASSQDRAGGYNSPLHF
>TRBV6-1|TRBJ1-2
CASTRDWVDYGYTF
>TRBV6-5|TRBJ1-2
CASSYAGGGYGYTF
>TRBV7-3|TRBJ2-1
CASSLGLATYNEQFF
>TRBV5-1|TRBJ2-1
CASSPEVSGRLEEQFF
>TRBV11-3|TRBJ1-1
CASSSKGTGGTEAFF
>TRBV5-8|TRBJ1-6
CASSPREGTYNSPLHF
>TRBV10-3|TRBJ1-1
CAIRITGDYTEAFF
>TRBV6-1|TRBJ2-3
CAAARGQGTDTQYF
>TRBV6-1|TRBJ2-7
CASRGTGGSYEQYF
>TRBV9|TRBJ2-7
CASSATGTAYEQYF
>TRBV28|TRBJ2-7
CASSSSLPGQGMIYEQYF
>TRBV11-3|TRBJ2-3
CASSFGLLTLTDTQYF
>TRBV6-1|TRBJ2-1
CATYRQGSSSGEQFF
>TRBV5-1|TRBJ2-5
CASSFWGQVETQYF
>TRBV29-1|TRBJ1-5
CSVSAGTGGGQPQHF